This T cell receptor beta chain was recovered during a study of shared clonotypes between healthy human individuals. The CDR3 is made up of 15 amino acids. V was pared by 5 bases and J by 10 bases, with 11 bases of the junction left unmatched. In germline, CDR1 is SEHNR, CDR2 FQNEAQ (reference sequence). Measured with immunoSEQ multiplex PCR; TCRdb has only the in-frame clones, and not every one. In the table there are nearly 1 million clones, approximately 80% of which are singletons. The sequenced sample consisted of memory CD4+ T cells sorted from blood. Subset denoted: CD45RA-negative fraction. The chain combines TRBV7-9 with TRBJ1-2; 12 bases align to TRBD1. This receptor was taken from a man aged 18 to 30 in good health. Here the CDR3 DNA reads TGTGCCAGCAGCGAGTCCGGGACAGGGGGCGGGATCTACACCTTC. Translating it yields CASSESGTGGGIYTF.